This TCR beta chain was identified during a study of cytomegalovirus exposure and HLA in healthy donors. Study-level results: Reports credit the classifier with highly specific, highly sensitive diagnosis of cytomegalovirus status.

The CDR3 is 14 amino acids. Germline assignment: CDR1 MNHNY and CDR2 SVGAGI (reference sequence). V dropped 6 bases and J dropped 5; count of bases not matched to a gene: 6. Primers: 60 Vbeta forward and 13 Jbeta reverse. The assay was immunoSEQ multiplex PCR, and TCRdb's table has in-frame clones only and misses some. The table has approximately 61,000 clones, about 81% seen once. On this clone itself: Antigen: not known.

The receptor was derived from a man aged 45-60 years in good health and CMV-seropositive. The specimen was PBMCs. The V call is TRBV6-6, the J call TRBJ2-2, with TRBD1 matching over 7 bases. CDR3 bases: TGTGCCAGCAGCCCACAGGGGATGACCGGGGAGCTGTTTTTT. Its protein product is CASSPQGMTGELFF.